Here is one TCR beta chain with its context. Categorization into cohorts depended on clinical history that participants reported. This sample was included in a study of blood T cell repertoires in COVID-19. At the level of the study: PBMCs, B-cell-depleted T cells, or T cells provided the cDNA or gDNA that made up the material.

There are 14 residues in the CDR3. V was trimmed by 5 bases and J by 8 bases, leaving 18 bases between them. Germline V lookup: CDR1 MDHEN, CDR2 SYDVKM. In the original analysis: Using reference gene primer amplification, nucleated cell counts were estimated. Some clones are missing from TCRdb's copy, which holds only in-frame ones; the method was immunoSEQ multiplex PCR. V and J calls and clone size are copied from that table; D and trimming were computed from the DNA. The top ten hold less than 4.5% of the sample, which has just over 300,000 clones, under 90% seen once. The chain is built from TRBV28 and TRBJ1-2; maybe TRBD1 (5 bases). The sequence was obtained from a man aged 30 to 45 who had recovered from COVID-19. Sample: PBMCs or T cells enriched from blood (not recorded which). DNA of the CDR3: TGTGCCAGCAGTCTCTCGGGACTAACATTGGGCTACACCTTC. This sequence encodes CASSLSGLTLGYTF.